This TCR beta chain was obtained from a study of T cells in Graves' hyperthyroidism and ophthalmopathy. TCR beta CDR3 sequences were amplified from RNA transcripts. During a first-round RT-PCR of the TCR CDR3, the HTBI primer set was used. MiXCR, run by TCRdb on the multiplex PCR reads, gives a single entry per CDR3 protein. The sample lists about 740,000 distinct CDR3 sequences, about 15% occurring once. Graves' hyperthyroidism was deemed stable absent ophthalmopathy progression within 18 months. The diagnostic basis comprised clinical symptoms, serum thyroxine and TRAb, thyroid ultrasound and orbital computed tomography. Germline V gene lookup returns CDR1 MGHRA and CDR2 YSYEKL. CDR3 length equals 16 residues. The trim removed 1 base at V and 4 bases at J, leaving 7 bases unmatched.

Material: blood. The sequence was collected from a woman younger than 35 with Graves' hyperthyroidism. This chain uses TRBV4-1 with TRBJ1-5, with 7 bases fitting TRBD1. The chain's CDR3 is CASSQAAAGGNQPQHF. The CDR3, as DNA: TGCGCCAGCAGCCAAGCGGCGGCAGGGGGGAATCAGCCCCAGCATTTT.